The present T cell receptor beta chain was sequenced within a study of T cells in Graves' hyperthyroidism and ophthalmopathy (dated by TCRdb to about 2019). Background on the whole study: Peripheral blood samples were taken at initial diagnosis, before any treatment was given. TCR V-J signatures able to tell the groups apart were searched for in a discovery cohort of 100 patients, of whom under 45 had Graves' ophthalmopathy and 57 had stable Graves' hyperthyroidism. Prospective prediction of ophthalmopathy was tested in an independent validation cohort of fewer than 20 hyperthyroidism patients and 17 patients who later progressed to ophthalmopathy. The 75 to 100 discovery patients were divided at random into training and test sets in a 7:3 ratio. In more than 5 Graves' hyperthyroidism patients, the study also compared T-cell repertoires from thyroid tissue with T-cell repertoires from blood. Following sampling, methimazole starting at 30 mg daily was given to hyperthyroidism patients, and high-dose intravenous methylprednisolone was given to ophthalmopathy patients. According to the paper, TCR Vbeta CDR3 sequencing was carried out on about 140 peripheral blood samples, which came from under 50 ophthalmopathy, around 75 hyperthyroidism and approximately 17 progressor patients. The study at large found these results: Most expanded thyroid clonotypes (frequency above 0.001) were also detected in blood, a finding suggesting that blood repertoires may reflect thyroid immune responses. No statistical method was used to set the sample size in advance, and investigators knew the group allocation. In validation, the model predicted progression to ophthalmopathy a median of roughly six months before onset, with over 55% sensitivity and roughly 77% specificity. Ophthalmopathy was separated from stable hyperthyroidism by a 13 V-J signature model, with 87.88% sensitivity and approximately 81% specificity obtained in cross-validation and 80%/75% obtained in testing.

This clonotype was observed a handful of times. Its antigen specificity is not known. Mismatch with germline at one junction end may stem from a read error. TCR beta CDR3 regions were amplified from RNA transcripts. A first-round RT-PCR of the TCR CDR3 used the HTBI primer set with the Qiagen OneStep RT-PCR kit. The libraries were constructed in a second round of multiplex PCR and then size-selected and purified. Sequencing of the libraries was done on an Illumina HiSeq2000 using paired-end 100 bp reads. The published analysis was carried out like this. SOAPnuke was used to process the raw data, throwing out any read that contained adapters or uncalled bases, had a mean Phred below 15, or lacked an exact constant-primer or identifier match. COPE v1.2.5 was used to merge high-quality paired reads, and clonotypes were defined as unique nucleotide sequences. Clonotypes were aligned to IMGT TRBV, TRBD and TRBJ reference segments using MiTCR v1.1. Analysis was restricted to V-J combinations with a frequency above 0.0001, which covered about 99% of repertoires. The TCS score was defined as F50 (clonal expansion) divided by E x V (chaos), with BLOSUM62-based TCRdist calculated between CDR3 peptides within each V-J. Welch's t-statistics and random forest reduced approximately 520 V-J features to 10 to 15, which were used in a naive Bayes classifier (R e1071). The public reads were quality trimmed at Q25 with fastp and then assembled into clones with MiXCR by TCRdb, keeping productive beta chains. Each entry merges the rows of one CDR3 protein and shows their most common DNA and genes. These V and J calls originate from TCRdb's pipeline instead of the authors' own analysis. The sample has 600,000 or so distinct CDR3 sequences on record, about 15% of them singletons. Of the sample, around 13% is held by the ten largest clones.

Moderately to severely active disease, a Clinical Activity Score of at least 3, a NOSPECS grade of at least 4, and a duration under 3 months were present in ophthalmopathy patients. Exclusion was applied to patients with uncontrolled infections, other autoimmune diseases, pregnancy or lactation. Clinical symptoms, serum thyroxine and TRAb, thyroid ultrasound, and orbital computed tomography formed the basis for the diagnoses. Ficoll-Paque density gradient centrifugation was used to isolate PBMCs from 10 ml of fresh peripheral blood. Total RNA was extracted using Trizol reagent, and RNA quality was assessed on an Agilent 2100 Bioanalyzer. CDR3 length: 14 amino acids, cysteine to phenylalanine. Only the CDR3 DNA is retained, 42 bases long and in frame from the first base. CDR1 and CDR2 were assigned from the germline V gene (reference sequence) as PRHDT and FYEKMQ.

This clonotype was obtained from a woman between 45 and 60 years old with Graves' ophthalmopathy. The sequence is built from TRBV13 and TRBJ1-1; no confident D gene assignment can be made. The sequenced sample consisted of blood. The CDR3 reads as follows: CASSVAQENTEALF. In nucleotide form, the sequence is TGTGCCAGCAGCGTAGCGCAGGAGAACACTGAAGCTCTCTTT. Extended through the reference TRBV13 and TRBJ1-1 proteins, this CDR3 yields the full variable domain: AAGVIQSPRHLIKEKRETATLKCYPIPRHDTVYWYQQGPGQDPQFLISFYEKMQSDKGSIPDRFSAQQFSDYHSELNMSSLELGDSALYFCASSVAQENTEALFGQGTRLTVV.